The 17 T cell receptor beta chains below come from one sample, sequenced in a study. MiXCR, run by TCRdb on the 5' RACE reads, gives a single entry per CDR3 protein. There are tens of thousands of distinct CDR3 sequences in the sample; around a quarter occur only once, and about 3% lies in the top ten. The sequencing sample was made of tumor-infiltrating memory CD4+ T cells sorted from the breast tumor. Subset specified: memory CD4+ T cells, CD4+CD45RO+CD25-. The receptors come from a female donor with breast cancer.

This chain connects TRBV11-3 to TRBJ2-3; TRBD1 might be the D (5 bases). Germline values: CDR1 SGHNT, CDR2 YENEEA. Trimming removed 2 bases at V and 6 bases at J, with 12 bases between. CDR3 length: 14 amino acids. CDR3 amino acids: CASSLKGIADTQYF. CDR3 nucleotides: TGTGCCAGCAGCTTAAAGGGGATCGCGGATACGCAGTATTTT.

The genes are TRBV5-5 and TRBJ2-3; D remains ambiguous. Deletions cut 1 base from V and 2 bases from J, with 8 bases between. The CDR3 contains 14 residues. CDR1 is SGHKS and CDR2 is YYEKEE in the germline V gene (reference sequence). CDR3 loop: CASSLRQYTDTQYF. CDR3 sequence (DNA): TGTGCCAGCAGCTTGAGGCAGTACACAGATACGCAGTATTTT.

The rearrangement links TRBV12-3 or TRBV12-4 to TRBJ2-2; 10 bases agree with TRBD2. J was trimmed by 2 bases and V by 4 bases; bases with no gene match: 1. The CDR3 loop spans 15 amino acids. The CDR3 spells CASSWTSGNTGELFF. CDR3 nucleotide sequence: TGTGCCAGCAGTTGGACTAGCGGTAACACCGGGGAGCTGTTTTTT.

This clonotype has only a few counts. The chain uses TRBV12-3 or TRBV12-4 and TRBJ1-5; D not certain. Trimming took 3 bases from V and 3 from J, leaving 12 bases between them. The CDR3 is 15 residues long. The DNA of the CDR3 is TGTGCCAGCAGTTTTTCACGGGGAATCAATCAGCCCCAGCATTTT. Protein product: CASSFSRGINQPQHF.

The V call is TRBV20-1, the J call TRBJ2-5; 10 bases fit TRBD2. The ends lost 7 bases at V and 5 bases at J; junction bases unmatched: 19. The CDR3 covers 17 residues. Germline-derived CDR1 and CDR2 are DFQATT and SNEGSKA (reference sequence). The DNA of the CDR3 is TGCAGTGTCATCCCGGCTAGCGGGAGCCCCGGGGAGGAGACCCAGTACTTC. The encoded protein is CSVIPASGSPGEETQYF.

In this sample, this clonotype turned up a few times. The CDR3 region is CASSRTSGRTTDTQYF. Here the CDR3 DNA reads TGTGCCAGCAGCCGGACTAGCGGAAGGACCACAGATACGCAGTATTTT. The gene calls are TRBV6-2 or TRBV6-3 and TRBJ2-3; 10 bases are shared with TRBD2. The CDR3 has 16 residues. The ends lost 6 bases at V and 2 bases at J; junction bases unmatched: 8. Per germline, CDR1 MNHEY and CDR2 SVGEGT.

The sample holds a few counts of this clonotype. This chain uses TRBV5-1 with TRBJ2-1; 9 nucleotides line up with TRBD1. Germline V gene sequence: CDR1 SGHRS, CDR2 YFSETQ. V lost 2 bases and J lost 7; bases outside the gene matches: 7. The CDR3 contains 15 residues. CDR3 in amino acids: CASSFSGTGYNEQFF. The CDR3 DNA follows: TGCGCCAGCAGCTTCAGCGGGACAGGGTATAATGAGCAGTTCTTC.

This clonotype was observed a few times. This CDR3 reads CSAFLQGMNGYTF. As DNA, the CDR3 is TGCAGTGCCTTCCTACAGGGGATGAATGGCTACACCTTC. The chain has TRBV20-1 and TRBJ1-2, with 7 bases matching TRBD1. This CDR3 has 13 amino acids. Germline V gene lookup returns CDR1 DFQATT and CDR2 SNEGSKA (reference sequence). Losses at the gene ends were 6 bases for V and 6 bases for J; bases not matched to a gene: 10.

This clonotype was seen a few times. The chain links TRBV7-2 to TRBJ1-6; tentatively, D is TRBD1 (5 bases). CDR3 size: 17 residues. Germline V gene data show CDR1 as SGHTA and CDR2 as FQGNSA. Trimming took 1 base from V and 10 from J, leaving 20 bases between them. The CDR3 spells CASSLVRDHKKDSPLHF. In DNA form, the CDR3 reads TGTGCCAGCAGCTTAGTAAGGGACCACAAAAAGGACTCACCCCTCCACTTT.

The rearrangement uses TRBV29-1 and TRBJ2-1; the D is unclear. The ends were cut back, 4 bases at V and 1 base at J, with 5 bases in the middle. The CDR3 contains 12 residues. Germline CDR1 SQVTM, CDR2 ANQGSEA. The CDR3 DNA reads TGCAGCGTTGGAAGGTCCTACAATGAGCAGTTCTTC. Translation: CSVGRSYNEQFF.

The CDR3 sequence is CASSYRTGGYEQYF. Here the CDR3 DNA reads TGTGCCAGCAGTTATCGGACCGGGGGCTACGAGCAGTACTTC. The chain is built from TRBV6-5 and TRBJ2-7; the D gene is possibly TRBD2 (6 bases). The V gene lost 3 bases and the J gene lost 3 bases, with 12 bases spanning the gap. The CDR3 extends over 14 amino acids. In germline, CDR1 is MNHEY, CDR2 SVGAGI.

The chain has TRBV29-1 and TRBJ1-5; 9 nucleotides align to TRBD1. Per the germline V gene, CDR1 is SQVTM and CDR2 is ANQGSEA. The CDR3 totals 13 residues. The J segment lost 4 bases and the V segment lost 7 bases, leaving 5 bases of the junction unmatched. The CDR3 region has the DNA TGCAGCGCGGGGGACAGGGAGAATCAGCCCCAGCATTTT. Encoded protein: CSAGDRENQPQHF.

The J gene is TRBJ2-1, the V gene TRBV4-3, with D unresolved. This CDR3 comprises 17 residues. Per the germline V gene, CDR1 is LGHNA and CDR2 is YSLEER. The V end lost 0 bases, the J end lost 0 bases, and 12 bases lay between the germline ends. The CDR3 DNA is TGCGCCAGCAGCCAAGAATATCGGTATGACTCCTACAATGAGCAGTTCTTC. This gives the protein CASSQEYRYDSYNEQFF.

The chain carries TRBV5-5 and TRBJ1-2, with D possibly matching TRBD1 (6 bases). V was clipped by 4 bases and J by 3 bases, with 10 bases between them. The CDR3 contains 13 residues. CDR1 is SGHKS, CDR2 YYEKEE, per germline (reference sequence). In nucleotides, the CDR3 is TGTGCCAGCAGCCCGAAGGGGGACTATGGCTACACCTTC. This sequence encodes CASSPKGDYGYTF.

In this sample, this clonotype turned up a few times. The gene calls are TRBV10-2 and TRBJ2-7, with D maybe TRBD1 (7 bases). Looked up from germline, CDR1 is WSHSY and CDR2 is SAAADI. V was pared by 5 bases and J by 6 bases, with 11 bases between. There are 12 residues in the CDR3. The CDR3 sequence is CASSSQGGEQYF. DNA for the CDR3: TGCGCCAGCAGTTCCCAGGGGGGCGAGCAGTACTTC.

As for this clonotype: A much larger clone lies one base from this, so it may be a read error. The rearrangement joins TRBV6-2 or TRBV6-3 to TRBJ1-2; D not certain. The CDR3 has 12 amino acids. The V gene's germline CDR1 is MNHEY and CDR2 SVGEGT. CDR3 in DNA: TGTGCCAGCACGTCGGCTAACTATGGCAACACCTTC. It codes for CASTSANYGNTF.

The chain employs TRBV7-2 and TRBJ2-1, with a possible D match to TRBD1 (5 bases). From germline, CDR1 is SGHTA and CDR2 FQGNSA. The length of the CDR3 is 15 residues. Trimming removed 4 bases from V and 4 bases from J, with 14 bases in between. The CDR3 reads CASSSQVGEYNEQFF. As DNA, the CDR3 is TGTGCCAGCAGCTCCCAAGTAGGGGAATACAATGAGCAGTTCTTC.